This T cell receptor beta chain was found in a study of monozygotic twins with inflammatory bowel disease. Regarding this clonotype: Its target is unknown.

The study, taken as a whole, reports: Especially with disease activity, IBD patients had fewer clonotypes in common with others than healthy twins did.

This CDR3 has 16 residues. CDR1 is SGHTA, CDR2 FQGTGA, per germline. The UMIs contained a 6-nucleotide sample barcode. They were added by template switching during cDNA synthesis. Two nested PCRs, about 15 and 9 cycles, amplified TCRalpha and TCRbeta cDNA. Following a re-call of the 5' RACE reads, TCRdb has one entry per CDR3 protein and lacks DNA. Its clone listing holds fewer than 450,000 distinct CDR3 sequences. Sampling involved one blood draw (roughly 2.4 ml) for every donor. The clonotype was recovered from a human donor with ulcerative colitis or Crohn's disease, or a healthy co-twin of an affected twin (not recorded which). The specimen sequenced was blood. V gene TRBV7-3 combines with J gene TRBJ2-1; TCRdb selects TRBD1, and the lack of DNA leaves this call unchecked. The CDR3: CASSPHSGTGSNEQFF.